This T cell receptor beta chain appears in the sequencing data of a study of identical twins. Notes on the study in general: Zero-insertion analyses were open to partial confounding by invariant MAIT and iNKT cells. Out-of-frame TCR alpha sharing observed in monozygotic twins exceeded model estimates. For out-of-frame beta sequences, excess twin sharing was weaker.

TCRdb fed the 5' RACE reads into MiXCR, producing one record per CDR3 protein. The sample lists 300,000 or so distinct CDR3 sequences, roughly 9.7% occurring once. Remarks on this clonotype: As yet, its antigen is unknown.

Healthy Caucasian individuals made up all the donors. V was clipped by 5 bases and J by 2 bases, with 10 bases between them. The CDR3 sequence is 12 residues long. The germline gives CDR1 GTSNPN, CDR2 SVGIG (reference sequence). This same sample was also part of a study on yellow fever vaccine responses in identical twins.

Sequencing was performed on CD8+ T cells sorted from blood. The clonotype originates from a woman in her late teens or twenties in good health. The gene calls are TRBV30 and TRBJ2-7; D is perhaps TRBD2 (6 bases). The CDR3: CAWGTGAYEQYF. CDR3 DNA: TGTGCCTGGGGGACTGGGGCCTACGAGCAGTACTTC.